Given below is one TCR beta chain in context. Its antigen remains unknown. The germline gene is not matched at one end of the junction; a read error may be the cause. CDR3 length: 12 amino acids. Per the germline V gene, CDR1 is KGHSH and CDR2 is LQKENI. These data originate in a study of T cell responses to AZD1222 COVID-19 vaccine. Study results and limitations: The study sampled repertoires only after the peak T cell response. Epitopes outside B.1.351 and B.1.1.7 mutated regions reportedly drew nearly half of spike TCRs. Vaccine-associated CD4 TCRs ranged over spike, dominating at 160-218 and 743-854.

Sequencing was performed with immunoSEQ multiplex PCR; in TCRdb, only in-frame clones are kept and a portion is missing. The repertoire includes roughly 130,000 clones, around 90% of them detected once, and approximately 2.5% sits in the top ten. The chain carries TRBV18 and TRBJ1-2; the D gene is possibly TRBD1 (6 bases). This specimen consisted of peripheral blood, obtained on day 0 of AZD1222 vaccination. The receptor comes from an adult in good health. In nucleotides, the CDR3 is TGTGCCAGCTCACCGGACAGCCAAGCCTCCTCCTTC. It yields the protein CASSPDSQASSF.